This T cell receptor (beta chain) stems from a study of identical twins. This clonotype was detected a few times. TCRdb re-analysed the 5' RACE reads in MiXCR, keeping a single row per CDR3 protein. Of about 450,000 distinct CDR3 sequences listed, about a fifth are singletons. The clonotype was recovered from a man between 50 and 59 years old in good health. The sample comprised naive T cells sorted from blood.

The CDR3: CASARGPSLSGNTIYF. As DNA, the CDR3 is TGTGCCAGCGCCAGGGGGCCTTCCCTCTCTGGAAACACCATATATTTT. This chain links TRBV9 with TRBJ1-3; 8 bases map to TRBD1. V shed 7 bases, J shed 0 bases, and the junction held 9 bases outside the gene matches. This CDR3 has 16 amino acids. Germline CDR1 reads SGDLS; CDR2 reads YYNGEE. Together with reference TRBV9 and TRBJ1-3, the CDR3 gives the full variable domain: DSGVTQTPKHLITATGQRVTLRCSPRSGDLSVYWYQQSLDQGLQFLIQYYNGEERAKGNILERFSAQQFPDLHSELNLSSLELGDSALYFCASARGPSLSGNTIYFGEGSWLTVV.